The present entry profiles one TCR beta chain with its context. Its matching antigen is unknown. The CDR3 runs to 16 residues. From germline, CDR1 is MNHEY and CDR2 SVGAGI. V shed 2 bases, J shed 6 bases, and the junction held 5 bases outside the gene matches. Some clones are missing from TCRdb's copy, which holds only in-frame ones; the method was immunoSEQ multiplex PCR. The sample has around 29,000 clones; roughly 80% are singletons. This sample stems from a study of PD-1 blockade in classical Hodgkin lymphoma. Time point defined: cycle 4 day 1 (C4D1), after less than seven weeks of nivolumab. Brentuximab vedotin exposure varied, and every patient relapsed after autologous stem cell transplantation. Thawed PBMCs were the source of CD4+ T cells, purified by magnetic negative selection. Study outcomes and limitations: Prior to therapy, complete responders displayed diversity much like that of newly diagnosed patients.

The TCR sequence derives from a human donor with classical Hodgkin lymphoma. V is TRBV6-5 and J is TRBJ1-6, with TRBD1 matching 9 bases. This specimen consisted of CD4+ T cells from blood, obtained before the fourth cycle of nivolumab. The CDR3 DNA reads TGTGCCAGCAGTTACACAGGGGGCGCCTTTAATTCACCCCTCCACTTT. This codes for CASSYTGGAFNSPLHF.